This T cell receptor beta chain was recovered during a study of blood T cell repertoires in COVID-19. Background on the study: T cells, B-cell-depleted T cells, or PBMCs supplied cDNA or gDNA.

Per the authors' pipeline: Nucleated cell number was recorded as an estimate derived from reference gene primer amplification. Profiled with immunoSEQ multiplex PCR; TCRdb holds only in-frame clones, not every one. V, J and clone size are taken as reported in that table, and D and trimming were inferred from the DNA itself. Seen here are 35,000 to 55,000 clones, more than 75% observed once, and the top ten hold over 15%. This receptor was taken from a man between 70 and 80 years old with active COVID-19. Sequenced material: peripheral blood.

The CDR3 protein is CASSLPGYEQYF. CDR3 nucleotides: TGTGCCAGCAGCTTACCGGGCTACGAGCAGTACTTC. This sequence joins TRBV7-8 and TRBJ2-7; the D is unclear. Trimming stripped 2 bases from V and 3 bases from J, with 5 bases between. Per the germline V gene, CDR1 is SGHVS and CDR2 is FQNEAQ. The CDR3 covers 12 residues.